The source of this T cell receptor (beta chain) is a study of shared clonotypes between healthy human individuals. Trimming left V 0 bases short and J 4 bases short, with 8 bases between. This CDR3 comprises 15 residues. Looked up from germline, CDR1 is SGHRS and CDR2 is YFSETQ. Genomic DNA of each subset was evenly split across several immunoSEQ plates. In the original processing: In the immunoSEQ data, sequences were junction-only and lacked quality scores, so filtering differed. Method: immunoSEQ multiplex PCR; TCRdb's copy keeps in-frame clones and lacks some. V, J and clone size are taken as reported in that table, and D and trimming were inferred from the DNA itself. The sample shows a few hundred thousand clones, about 96% of them seen only once.

The receptor's source is a man aged 25 to 45 in good health. The chain links TRBV5-1 to TRBJ2-6; either TRBD1 or TRBD2 may fit D (5 bases each). The sequencing sample was made of memory CD8+ T cells sorted from blood. Indicated subset: CD45RO+ cells pooled with CCR7-negative TemRA cells. CDR3 DNA: TGCGCCAGCAGCTTGGAGGGGAGAGGGGCCAACGTCCTGACTTTC. This encodes CASSLEGRGANVLTF.